One and the same sample provided the 9 T cell receptor beta chains below, sequenced in a study of beta chain features in type 1 diabetes. Whole-study results and caveats: Type 1 diabetes patients had moderately but significantly shorter TCRB CDR3s in all four CD4+ subsets.

Their antigens are not known. As every portion of the isolated RNA was reverse transcribed, the sequencing read expressed TCRB transcripts. The repertoire was sequenced with immunoSEQ multiplex PCR; TCRdb's copy has only in-frame clones and lacks some. This sample has around 600,000 clones, with 9.5% to 15% found just once. The sequenced sample was naive CD4+ T cells from blood. These receptors came from a man aged 25-40 years with type 1 diabetes.

The chain recombines TRBV6-5 with TRBJ1-1; 7 bases line up with TRBD1. V was pared by 2 bases and J by 4 bases, with 4 bases of the junction left unmatched. The CDR3 runs 14 residues. From germline, CDR1 is MNHEY and CDR2 SVGAGI. The DNA of the CDR3 is TGTGCCAGCAGTTACCTACAGGGGCGCACTGAAGCTTTCTTT. This gives the protein CASSYLQGRTEAFF.

V and J are TRBV18 and TRBJ1-2; maybe TRBD1 (6 bases). With 2 bases removed from V and 1 base from J, the gap between germline ends came to 14 bases. CDR3 length: 16 amino acids. The germline V gene encodes CDR1 KGHSH and CDR2 LQKENI. This CDR3 is CASSPSNRADNYGYTF. The CDR3 nucleotides read TGTGCCAGCTCACCATCGAACAGGGCAGATAACTATGGCTACACCTTC. The full variable domain, with the rest looked up from reference TRBV18 and TRBJ1-2, is NAGVMQNPRHLVRRRGQEARLRCSPMKGHSHVYWYRQLPEEGLKFMVYLQKENIIDESGMPKERFSAEFPKEGPSILRIQQVVRGDSAAYFCASSPSNRADNYGYTFGSGTRLTVV.

The chain carries TRBV6-5 and TRBJ1-2, with 8 nucleotides matching TRBD1. The CDR3 has 14 amino acids. The V segment lost 6 bases and the J segment 4 bases; nucleotides outside the gene matches: 7. The germline V gene encodes CDR1 MNHEY and CDR2 SVGAGI. The CDR3 sequence is CASSLDRVSYGYTF. CDR3 nucleotide sequence: TGTGCCAGCAGCCTGGACAGGGTGAGCTATGGCTACACCTTC.

Only a few counts were recorded for this clone. V usage is TRBV7-2 and J usage is TRBJ2-3, with TRBD2 identical over 16 bases. Trimming cost V 5 bases and J 4 bases; bases outside gene matches: 9. The CDR3 covers 18 residues. Germline values: CDR1 SGHTA, CDR2 FQGNSA. The CDR3 sequence is CASSLQGLAGGLADTQYF. The CDR3 coding sequence is TGTGCCAGCAGCCTGCAGGGACTAGCGGGGGGGCTGGCAGATACGCAGTATTTT.

This clone was found a few times. The chain couples TRBV6-6 to TRBJ2-7; 12 bases match TRBD2. The junction had 3 bases not matched to a gene; V was cut back by 2 bases and J by 4 bases. The CDR3 is 15 amino acids. Germline CDR1 is MNHNY and CDR2 is SVGAGI (reference sequence). CDR3: CASSYTGTSGYEQYF. The CDR3 DNA reads as TGTGCCAGCAGTTACACCGGGACTAGCGGGTACGAGCAGTACTTC.

This clone has more than one count but fewer than ten. The genes are TRBV28 and TRBJ1-2; maybe TRBD1 (5 bases). From germline, CDR1 is MDHEN and CDR2 SYDVKM. CDR3 length: 14 amino acids. The ends were cut back, 6 bases at V and 2 bases at J, with 13 bases in the middle. The CDR3 bases are TGTGCCAGCAGCTCCACCGGGGGAAACTATGGCTACACCTTC. It translates to CASSSTGGNYGYTF.

This clone was counted only a few times. This chain's CDR3 is CASSPTGLNSYEQFF. CDR3 bases: TGTGCCAGCAGCCCGACCGGGCTAAACAGCTATGAGCAGTTCTTC. The chain combines TRBV7-3 with TRBJ2-1; no reliable D call. This CDR3 has 15 amino acids. Trimming cost V 5 bases and J 8 bases, with 19 bases left between them. The germline CDR1 and CDR2 sequences are SGHTA and FQGTGA.

The chain has TRBV5-6 and TRBJ2-5; 8 nucleotides agree with TRBD1. The ends lost 1 base at V and 4 bases at J; junction bases unmatched: 12. Germline-derived CDR1 and CDR2 are SGHDT and YYEEEE. The CDR3 sequence is 17 residues long. The CDR3 region has the DNA TGTGCCAGCAGCTTGAAGTGGACAGGGCGTAGTCGAGAGACCCAGTACTTC. It translates to CASSLKWTGRSRETQYF.

This clone showed up just a few times. The chain has TRBV7-2 and TRBJ1-5; 8 bases align to TRBD1. Germline CDR1 and CDR2: SGHTA and FQGNSA. V trimming: 3 bases; J trimming: 7 bases; junction bases outside the gene matches: 8. CDR3 length: 15 residues. CDR3 protein: CASSFLAGTGQPQHF. The CDR3 coding sequence is TGTGCCAGCAGCTTCCTTGCCGGGACAGGCCAGCCCCAGCATTTT.